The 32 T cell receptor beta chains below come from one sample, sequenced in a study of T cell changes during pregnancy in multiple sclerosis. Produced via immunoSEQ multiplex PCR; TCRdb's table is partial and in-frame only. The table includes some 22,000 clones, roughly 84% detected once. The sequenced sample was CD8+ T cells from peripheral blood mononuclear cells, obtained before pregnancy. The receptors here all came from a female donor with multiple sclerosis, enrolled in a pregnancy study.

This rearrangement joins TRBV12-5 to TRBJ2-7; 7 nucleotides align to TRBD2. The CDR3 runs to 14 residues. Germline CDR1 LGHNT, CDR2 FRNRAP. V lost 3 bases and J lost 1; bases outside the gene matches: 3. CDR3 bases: TGTGCTAGTGGTTTCGGACTAGATTCCTACGAGCAGTACTTC. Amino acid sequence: CASGFGLDSYEQYF.

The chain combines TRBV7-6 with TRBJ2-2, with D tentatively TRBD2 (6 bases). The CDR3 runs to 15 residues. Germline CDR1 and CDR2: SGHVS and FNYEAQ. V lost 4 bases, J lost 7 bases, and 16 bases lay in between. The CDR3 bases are TGTGCCAGCAGCTCGACTAGGCCGGGAAACGGGGAGCTGTTTTTT. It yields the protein CASSSTRPGNGELFF. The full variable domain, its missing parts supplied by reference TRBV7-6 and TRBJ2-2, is GAGVSQSPRYKVTKRGQDVALRCDPISGHVSLYWYRQALGQGPEFLTYFNYEAQQDKSGLPNDRFSAERPEGSISTLTIQRTEQRDSAMYRCASSSTRPGNGELFFGEGSRLTVL.

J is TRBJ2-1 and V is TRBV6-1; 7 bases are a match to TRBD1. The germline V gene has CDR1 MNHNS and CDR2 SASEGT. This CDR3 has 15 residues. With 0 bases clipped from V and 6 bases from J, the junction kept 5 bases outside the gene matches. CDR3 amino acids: CASSEALSGGNEQFF. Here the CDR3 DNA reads TGTGCCAGCAGTGAAGCGCTGTCAGGGGGCAATGAGCAGTTCTTC.

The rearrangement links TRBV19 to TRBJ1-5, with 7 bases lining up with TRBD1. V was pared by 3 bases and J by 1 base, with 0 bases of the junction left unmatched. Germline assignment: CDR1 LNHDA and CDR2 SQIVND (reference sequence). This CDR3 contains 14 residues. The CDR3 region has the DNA TGTGCCAGTAGTATGACAGGGAGCAATCAGCCCCAGCATTTT. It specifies CASSMTGSNQPQHF.

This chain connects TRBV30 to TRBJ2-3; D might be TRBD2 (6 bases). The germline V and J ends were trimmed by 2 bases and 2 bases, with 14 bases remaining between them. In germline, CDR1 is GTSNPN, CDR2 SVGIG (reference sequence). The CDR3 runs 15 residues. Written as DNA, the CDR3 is TGTGCCTGGAGTAAGTTAGCGGACTACACAGATACGCAGTATTTT. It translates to CAWSKLADYTDTQYF.

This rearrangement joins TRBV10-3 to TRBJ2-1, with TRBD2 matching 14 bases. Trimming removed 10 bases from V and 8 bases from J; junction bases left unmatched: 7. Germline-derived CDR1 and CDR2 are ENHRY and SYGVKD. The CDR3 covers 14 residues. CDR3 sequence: CATYGTSGSDEQFF. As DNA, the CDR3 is TGTGCCACCTACGGGACTAGCGGGAGCGATGAGCAGTTCTTC.

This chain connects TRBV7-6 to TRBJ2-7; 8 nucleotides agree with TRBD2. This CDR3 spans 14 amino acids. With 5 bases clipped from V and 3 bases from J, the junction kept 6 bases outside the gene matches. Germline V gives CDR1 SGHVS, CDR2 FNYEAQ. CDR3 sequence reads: CASSPGGGLYEQYF. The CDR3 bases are TGTGCCAGCAGCCCCGGGGGGGGTCTCTACGAGCAGTACTTC.

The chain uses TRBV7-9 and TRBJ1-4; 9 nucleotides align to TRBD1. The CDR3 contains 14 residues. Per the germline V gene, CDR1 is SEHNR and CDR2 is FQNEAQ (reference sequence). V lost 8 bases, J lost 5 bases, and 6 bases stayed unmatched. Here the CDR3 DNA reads TGTGCCAGCGTCCCCGGGACAGGGAATGAAAAACTGTTTTTT. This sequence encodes CASVPGTGNEKLFF. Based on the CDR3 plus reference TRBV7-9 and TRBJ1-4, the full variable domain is DTGVSQNPRHKITKRGQNVTFRCDPISEHNRLYWYRQTLGQGPEFLTYFQNEAQLEKSRLLSDRFSAERPKGSFSTLEIQRTEQGDSAMYLCASVPGTGNEKLFFGSGTQLSVL.

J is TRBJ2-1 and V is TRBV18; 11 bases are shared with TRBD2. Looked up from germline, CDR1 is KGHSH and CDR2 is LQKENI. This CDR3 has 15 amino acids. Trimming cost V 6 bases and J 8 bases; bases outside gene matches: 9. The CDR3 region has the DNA TGTGCCAGCTCGATCACTAGCGGGAGTGTCGATGAGCAGTTCTTC. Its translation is CASSITSGSVDEQFF. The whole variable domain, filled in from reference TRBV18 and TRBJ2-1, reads NAGVMQNPRHLVRRRGQEARLRCSPMKGHSHVYWYRQLPEEGLKFMVYLQKENIIDESGMPKERFSAEFPKEGPSILRIQQVVRGDSAAYFCASSITSGSVDEQFFGPGTRLTVL.

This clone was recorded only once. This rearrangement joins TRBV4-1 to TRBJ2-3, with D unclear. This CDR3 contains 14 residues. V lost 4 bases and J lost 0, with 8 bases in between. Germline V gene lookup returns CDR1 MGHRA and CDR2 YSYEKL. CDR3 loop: CASSPITSTDTQYF. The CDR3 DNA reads TGCGCCAGCAGCCCGATAACTAGCACAGATACGCAGTATTTT.

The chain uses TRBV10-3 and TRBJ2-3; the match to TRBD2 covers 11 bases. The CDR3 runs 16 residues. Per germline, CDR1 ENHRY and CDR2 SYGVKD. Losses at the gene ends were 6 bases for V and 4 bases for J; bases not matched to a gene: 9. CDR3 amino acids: CAIRPGLAAPSDTQYF. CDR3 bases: TGTGCCATCAGGCCGGGACTAGCGGCCCCATCAGATACGCAGTATTTT.

CDR3 in DNA: TGTGCCTGGACAGGGAGGGGACTAGCGGTGGAGACCCAGTACTTC. Amino acids: CAWTGRGLAVETQYF. The genes are TRBV30 and TRBJ2-5; 11 bases are a match to TRBD2. Germline V gives CDR1 GTSNPN, CDR2 SVGIG (reference sequence). The CDR3 runs to 15 residues. Trimming removed 4 bases from V and 5 bases from J; junction bases left unmatched: 9.

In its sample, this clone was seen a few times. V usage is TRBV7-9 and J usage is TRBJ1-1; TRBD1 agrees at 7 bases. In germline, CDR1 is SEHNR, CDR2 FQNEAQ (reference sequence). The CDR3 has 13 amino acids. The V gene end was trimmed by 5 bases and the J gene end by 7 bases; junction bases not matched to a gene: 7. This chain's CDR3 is CASSQETGHEAFF. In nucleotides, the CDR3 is TGTGCCAGCAGCCAGGAGACAGGGCATGAAGCTTTCTTT.

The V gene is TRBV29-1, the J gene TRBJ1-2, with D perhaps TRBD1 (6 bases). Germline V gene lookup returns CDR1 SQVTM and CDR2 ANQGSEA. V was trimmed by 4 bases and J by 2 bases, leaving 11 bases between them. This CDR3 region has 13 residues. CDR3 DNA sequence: TGCAGCGTTGGACAGGAGATGAACTATGGCTACACCTTC. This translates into CSVGQEMNYGYTF.

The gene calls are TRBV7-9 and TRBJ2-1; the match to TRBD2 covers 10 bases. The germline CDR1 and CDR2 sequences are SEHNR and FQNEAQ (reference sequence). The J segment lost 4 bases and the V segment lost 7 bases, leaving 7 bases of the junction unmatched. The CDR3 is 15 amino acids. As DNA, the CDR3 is TGTGCCAGCAACCTAGGACTAGCGGAATACAATGAGCAGTTCTTC. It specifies CASNLGLAEYNEQFF. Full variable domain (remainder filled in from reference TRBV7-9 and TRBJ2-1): DTGVSQNPRHKITKRGQNVTFRCDPISEHNRLYWYRQTLGQGPEFLTYFQNEAQLEKSRLLSDRFSAERPKGSFSTLEIQRTEQGDSAMYLCASNLGLAEYNEQFFGPGTRLTVL.

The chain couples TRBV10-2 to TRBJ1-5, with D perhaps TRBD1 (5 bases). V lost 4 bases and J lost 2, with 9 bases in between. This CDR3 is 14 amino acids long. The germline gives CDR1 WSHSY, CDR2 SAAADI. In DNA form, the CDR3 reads TGCGCCAGCAGTGGTTGGGGGGGCAATCAGCCCCAGCATTTT. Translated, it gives CASSGWGGNQPQHF.

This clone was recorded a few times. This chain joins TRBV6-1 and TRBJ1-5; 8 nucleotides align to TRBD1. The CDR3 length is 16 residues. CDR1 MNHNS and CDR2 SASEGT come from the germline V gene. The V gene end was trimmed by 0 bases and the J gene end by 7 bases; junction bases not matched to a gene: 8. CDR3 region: CASSEAGPDRVQPQHF. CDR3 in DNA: TGTGCCAGCAGTGAAGCGGGACCGGACAGGGTCCAGCCCCAGCATTTT.

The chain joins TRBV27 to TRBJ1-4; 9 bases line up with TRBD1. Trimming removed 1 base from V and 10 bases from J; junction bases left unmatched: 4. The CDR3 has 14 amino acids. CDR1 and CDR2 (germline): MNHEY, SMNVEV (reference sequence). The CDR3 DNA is TGTGCCAGCAGTTTATTTGGGACAGGGCTAAAACTGTTTTTT. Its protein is CASSLFGTGLKLFF.

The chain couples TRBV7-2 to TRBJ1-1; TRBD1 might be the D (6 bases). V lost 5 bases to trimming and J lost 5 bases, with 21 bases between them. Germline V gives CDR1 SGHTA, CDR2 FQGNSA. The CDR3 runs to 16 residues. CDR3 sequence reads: CASSPRGWGGGTEAFF. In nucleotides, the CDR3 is TGTGCCAGCAGCCCCCGCGGCTGGGGGGGCGGGACTGAAGCTTTCTTT.

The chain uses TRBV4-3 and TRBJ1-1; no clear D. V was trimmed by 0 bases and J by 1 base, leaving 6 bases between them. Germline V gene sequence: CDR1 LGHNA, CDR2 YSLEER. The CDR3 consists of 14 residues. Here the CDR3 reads CASSQDHGNTEAFF. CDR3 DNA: TGCGCCAGCAGCCAAGATCACGGGAACACTGAAGCTTTCTTT.

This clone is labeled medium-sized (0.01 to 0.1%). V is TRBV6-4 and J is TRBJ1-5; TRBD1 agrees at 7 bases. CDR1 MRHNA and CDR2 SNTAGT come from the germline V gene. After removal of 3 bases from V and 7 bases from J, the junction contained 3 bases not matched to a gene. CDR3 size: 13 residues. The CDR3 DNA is TGTGCCAGCAGTGAAGAGGACAGGCAGCCCCAGCATTTT. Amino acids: CASSEEDRQPQHF.

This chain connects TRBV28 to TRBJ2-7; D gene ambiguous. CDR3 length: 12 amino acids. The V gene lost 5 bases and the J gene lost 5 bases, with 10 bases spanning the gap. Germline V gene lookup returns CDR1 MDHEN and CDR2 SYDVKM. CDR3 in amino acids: CASSPHMHEQYF. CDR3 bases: TGTGCCAGCAGTCCCCACATGCACGAGCAGTACTTC.

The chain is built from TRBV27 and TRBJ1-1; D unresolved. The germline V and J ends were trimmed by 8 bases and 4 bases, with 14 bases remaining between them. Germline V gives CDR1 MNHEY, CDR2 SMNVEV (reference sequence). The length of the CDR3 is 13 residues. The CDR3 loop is CASQIGRGTEAFF. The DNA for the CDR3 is TGTGCCAGCCAGATAGGGAGAGGCACTGAAGCTTTCTTT.

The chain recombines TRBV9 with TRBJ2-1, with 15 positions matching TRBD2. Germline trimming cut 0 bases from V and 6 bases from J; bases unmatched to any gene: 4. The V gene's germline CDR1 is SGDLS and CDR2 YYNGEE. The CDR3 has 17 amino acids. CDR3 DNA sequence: TGTGCCAGCAGCGTAGATCGGACTAGCGGGAGGGCCAATGAGCAGTTCTTC. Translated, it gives CASSVDRTSGRANEQFF.

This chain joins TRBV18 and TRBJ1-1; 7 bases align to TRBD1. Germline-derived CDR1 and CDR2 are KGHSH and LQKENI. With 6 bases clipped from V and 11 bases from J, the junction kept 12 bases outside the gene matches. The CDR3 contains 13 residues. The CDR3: CASSLRRGRGAFF. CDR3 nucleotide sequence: TGTGCCAGCTCCCTACGAAGGGGGCGCGGGGCTTTCTTT.

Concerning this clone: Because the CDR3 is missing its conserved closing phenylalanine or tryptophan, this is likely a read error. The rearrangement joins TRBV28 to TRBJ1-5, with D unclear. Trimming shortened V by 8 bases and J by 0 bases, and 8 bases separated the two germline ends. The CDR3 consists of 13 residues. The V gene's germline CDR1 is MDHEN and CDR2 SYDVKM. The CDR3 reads CASWSVSNQPQHS. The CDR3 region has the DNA TGTGCCAGCTGGTCAGTTAGCAATCAGCCCCAGCATTCT.

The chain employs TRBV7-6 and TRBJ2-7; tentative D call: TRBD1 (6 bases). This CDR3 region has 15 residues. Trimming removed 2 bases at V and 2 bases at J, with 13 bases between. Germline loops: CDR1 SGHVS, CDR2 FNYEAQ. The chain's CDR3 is CASSLPRDNPYEQYF. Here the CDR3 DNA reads TGTGCCAGCAGCTTACCCCGGGACAACCCCTACGAGCAGTACTTC.

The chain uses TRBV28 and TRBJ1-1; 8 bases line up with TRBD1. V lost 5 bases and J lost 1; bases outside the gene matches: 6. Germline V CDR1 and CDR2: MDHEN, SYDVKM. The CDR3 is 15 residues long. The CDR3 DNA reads TGTGCCAGCAGTAACATAGGACAGGGGAACACTGAAGCTTTCTTT. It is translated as CASSNIGQGNTEAFF. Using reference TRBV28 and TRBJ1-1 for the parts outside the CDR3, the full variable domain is DVKVTQSSRYLVKRTGEKVFLECVQDMDHENMFWYRQDPGLGLRLIYFSYDVKMKEKGDIPEGYSVSREKKERFSLILESASTNQTSMYLCASSNIGQGNTEAFFGQGTRLTVV.

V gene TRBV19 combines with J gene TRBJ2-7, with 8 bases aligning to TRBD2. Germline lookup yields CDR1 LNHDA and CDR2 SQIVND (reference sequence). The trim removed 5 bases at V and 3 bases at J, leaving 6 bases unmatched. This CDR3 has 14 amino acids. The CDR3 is CASSATGGFYEQYF. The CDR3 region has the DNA TGTGCCAGTAGTGCGACGGGGGGGTTCTACGAGCAGTACTTC.

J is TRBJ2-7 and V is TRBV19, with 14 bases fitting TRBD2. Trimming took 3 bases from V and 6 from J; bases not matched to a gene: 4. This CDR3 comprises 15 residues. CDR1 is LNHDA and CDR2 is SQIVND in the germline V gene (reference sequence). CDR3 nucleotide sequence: TGTGCCAGTAGTATGGGACTAGCGGGAGTCGGCGAGCAGTACTTC. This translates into CASSMGLAGVGEQYF.

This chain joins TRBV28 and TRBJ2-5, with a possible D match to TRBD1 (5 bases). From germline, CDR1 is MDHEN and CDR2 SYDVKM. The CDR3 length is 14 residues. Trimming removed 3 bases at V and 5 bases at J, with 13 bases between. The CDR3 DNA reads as TGTGCCAGCAGTTTCCTGCAGGGATGGGAGACCCAGTACTTC. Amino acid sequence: CASSFLQGWETQYF.

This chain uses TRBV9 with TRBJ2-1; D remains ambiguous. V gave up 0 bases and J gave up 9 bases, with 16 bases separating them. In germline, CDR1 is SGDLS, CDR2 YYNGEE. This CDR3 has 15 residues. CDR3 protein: CASSVVPGSFPEQFF. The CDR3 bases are TGTGCCAGCAGCGTAGTCCCCGGTTCATTCCCTGAGCAGTTCTTC.